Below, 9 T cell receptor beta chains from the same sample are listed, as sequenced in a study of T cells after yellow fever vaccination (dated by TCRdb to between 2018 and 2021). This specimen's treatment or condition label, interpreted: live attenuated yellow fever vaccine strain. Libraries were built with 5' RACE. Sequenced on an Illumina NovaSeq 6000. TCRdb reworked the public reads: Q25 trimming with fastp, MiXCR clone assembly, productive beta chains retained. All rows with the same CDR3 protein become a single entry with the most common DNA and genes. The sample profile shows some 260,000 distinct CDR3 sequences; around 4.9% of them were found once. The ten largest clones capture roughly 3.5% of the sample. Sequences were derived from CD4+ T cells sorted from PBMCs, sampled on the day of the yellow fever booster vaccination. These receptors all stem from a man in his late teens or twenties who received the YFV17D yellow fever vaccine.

DNA for the CDR3: TGCAGTGCTAAAACGGGGGCTACCGCCTACGAGCAGTACGTC. The encoded protein is CSAKTGATAYEQYV. The V and J genes are TRBV20-1 and TRBJ2-7, with D possibly being TRBD1 or TRBD2 (6 bases each). The V gene lost 4 bases and the J gene lost 2 bases, with 15 bases spanning the gap. This CDR3 spans 14 amino acids. Germline CDR1 reads DFQATT; CDR2 reads SNEGSKA (reference sequence).

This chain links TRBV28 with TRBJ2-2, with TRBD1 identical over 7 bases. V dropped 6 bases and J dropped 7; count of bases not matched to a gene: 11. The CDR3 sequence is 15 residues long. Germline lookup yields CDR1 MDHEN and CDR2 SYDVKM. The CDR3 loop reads CASSPRDRAFGELFF. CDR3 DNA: TGTGCCAGCAGCCCCCGCGACAGGGCCTTCGGGGAGCTGTTTTTT.

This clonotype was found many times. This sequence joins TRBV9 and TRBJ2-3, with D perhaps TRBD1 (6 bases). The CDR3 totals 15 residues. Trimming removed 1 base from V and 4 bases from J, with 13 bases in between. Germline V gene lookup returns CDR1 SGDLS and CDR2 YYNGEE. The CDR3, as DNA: TGTGCCAGCAGCGTAAACACAGGGAGTCCAGATACGCAGTATTTT. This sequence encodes CASSVNTGSPDTQYF.

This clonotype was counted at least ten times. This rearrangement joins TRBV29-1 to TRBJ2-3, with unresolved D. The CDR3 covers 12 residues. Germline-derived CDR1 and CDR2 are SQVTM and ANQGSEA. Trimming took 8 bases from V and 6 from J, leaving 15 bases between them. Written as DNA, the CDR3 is TGCAGCTCCTTGACTGCGCCCGATACGCAGTATTTT. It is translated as CSSLTAPDTQYF.

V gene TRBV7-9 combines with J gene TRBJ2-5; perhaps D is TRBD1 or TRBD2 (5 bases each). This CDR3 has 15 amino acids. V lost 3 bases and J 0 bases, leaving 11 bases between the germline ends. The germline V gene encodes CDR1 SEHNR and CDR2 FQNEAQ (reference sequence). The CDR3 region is CASSFGTAYQETQYF. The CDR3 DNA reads TGTGCCAGCAGCTTCGGGACGGCGTACCAAGAGACCCAGTACTTC.

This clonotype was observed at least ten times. CDR3 region: CASSTQTGGWDTQYF. Written as DNA, the CDR3 is TGTGCCAGCAGCACCCAGACAGGGGGCTGGGATACGCAGTATTTT. J is TRBJ2-3 and V is TRBV7-2, with 10 bases matching TRBD1. The trim removed 5 bases at V and 6 bases at J, leaving 8 bases unmatched. The CDR3 sequence is 15 residues long. Germline V gene lookup returns CDR1 SGHTA and CDR2 FQGNSA.

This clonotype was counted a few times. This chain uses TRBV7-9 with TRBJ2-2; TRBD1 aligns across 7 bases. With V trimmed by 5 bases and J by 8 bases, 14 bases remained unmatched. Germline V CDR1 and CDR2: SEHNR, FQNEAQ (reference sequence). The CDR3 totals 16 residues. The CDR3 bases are TGTGCCAGCAGCCGACGGACAGGATCGGTTTCGGGGGAGCTGTTTTTT. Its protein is CASSRRTGSVSGELFF.

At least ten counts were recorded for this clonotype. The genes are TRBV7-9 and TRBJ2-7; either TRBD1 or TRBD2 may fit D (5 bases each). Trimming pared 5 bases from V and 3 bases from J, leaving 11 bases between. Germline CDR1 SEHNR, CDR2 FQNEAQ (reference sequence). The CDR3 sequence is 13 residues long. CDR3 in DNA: TGTGCCAGCAGCCTCCGGGACGGCTACGAGCAGTACGTC. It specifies CASSLRDGYEQYV.

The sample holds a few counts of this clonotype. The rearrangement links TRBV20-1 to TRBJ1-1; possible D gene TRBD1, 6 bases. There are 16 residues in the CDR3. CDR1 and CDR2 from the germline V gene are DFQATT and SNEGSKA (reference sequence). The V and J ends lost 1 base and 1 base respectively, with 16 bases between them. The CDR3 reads CSARAGGGASNTEAFF. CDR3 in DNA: TGCAGTGCTAGAGCAGGCGGGGGCGCTTCGAACACTGAAGCTTTCTTT.